One TCR beta chain is described in this entry. Trimming at V came to 1 base and at J to 7 bases, leaving 6 bases not matched to a gene. In germline, CDR1 is SNHLY, CDR2 FYNNEI. CDR3 length equals 15 residues. This specimen comes from a study of blood T cell repertoires in COVID-19. TCRdb's copy holds only in-frame clones and misses some; the assay was immunoSEQ multiplex PCR. The sample lists 150,000 or so clones, roughly 77% occurring once. Sample: peripheral blood. This clonotype was obtained from a woman between 65 and 79 years old with COVID-19, enrolled during active disease. The rearrangement links TRBV2 to TRBJ2-1; 8 positions match TRBD1. For the CDR3, the DNA is TGTGCCAGCAGTGAAGGAGGACAGGGAACGAATGAGCAGTTCTTC. Its translation is CASSEGGQGTNEQFF. Full variable domain (missing parts from reference TRBV2 and TRBJ2-1): EPEVTQTPSHQVTQMGQEVILRCVPISNHLYFYWYRQILGQKVEFLVSFYNNEISEKSEIFDDQFSVERPDGSNFTLKIRSTKLEDSAMYFCASSEGGQGTNEQFFGPGTRLTVL.